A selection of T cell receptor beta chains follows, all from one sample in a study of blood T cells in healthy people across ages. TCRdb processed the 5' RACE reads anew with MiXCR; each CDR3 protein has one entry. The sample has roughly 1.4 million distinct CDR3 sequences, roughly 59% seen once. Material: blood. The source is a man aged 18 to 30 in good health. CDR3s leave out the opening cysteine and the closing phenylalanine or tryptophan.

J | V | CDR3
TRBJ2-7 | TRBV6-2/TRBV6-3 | ASTFYEQY
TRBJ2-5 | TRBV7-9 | ASSFPSGLAVETQY
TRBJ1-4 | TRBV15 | ATSKTSGAGNEKLF
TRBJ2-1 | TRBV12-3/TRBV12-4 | ASSFDGGGETQF
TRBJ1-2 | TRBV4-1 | ASSQANVGAAFYGYT
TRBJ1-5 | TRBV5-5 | ASSFEAVKQPQH
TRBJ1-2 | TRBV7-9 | ASSPPTDQHGYT
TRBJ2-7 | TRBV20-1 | SANRGRDEQY
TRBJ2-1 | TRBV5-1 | ASSYRTSGGEDNEQF
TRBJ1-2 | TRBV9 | ASSPLGSNYGYT
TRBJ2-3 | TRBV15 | ATSQRGGQGLAAADTQY
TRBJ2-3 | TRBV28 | ASSPRGRTDTQY
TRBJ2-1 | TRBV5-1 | ASSLGLARGEQF
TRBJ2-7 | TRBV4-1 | ASSQGLGTAEQY
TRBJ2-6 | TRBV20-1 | SAHPLRGAKGANVLT
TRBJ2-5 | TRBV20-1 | SARGLAGGGETQY
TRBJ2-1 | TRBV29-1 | SSPSTGWGRDGQF
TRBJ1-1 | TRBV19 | ASSIIRTMNTEAF
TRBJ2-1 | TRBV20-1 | SASPPPRLSYNEQF
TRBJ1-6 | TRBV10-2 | ASGPGDTDSPLH
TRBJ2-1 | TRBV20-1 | SARDLAGGNGSYNEQF
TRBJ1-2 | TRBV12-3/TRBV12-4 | ASSIATGVGAGYT
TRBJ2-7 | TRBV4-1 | ASSPVFESRGVYEQY
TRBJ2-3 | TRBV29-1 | SVRGPYTQY
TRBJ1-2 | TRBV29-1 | SVEPMFGGVYT
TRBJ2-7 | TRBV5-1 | ASSQADGSYEQY
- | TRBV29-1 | SVGPSRGETQY
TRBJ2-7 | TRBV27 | ASSPQPHRGGTYEQY
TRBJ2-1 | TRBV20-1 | SAATGNSYNEQF
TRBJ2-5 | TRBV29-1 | SVSWETQY
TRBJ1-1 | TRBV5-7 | ASSTDRGLSTEAF
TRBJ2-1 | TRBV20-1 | SAPEGSGRAGEQF
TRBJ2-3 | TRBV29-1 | SVPKGDTQY
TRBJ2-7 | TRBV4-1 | ASSQVGGGGEQY
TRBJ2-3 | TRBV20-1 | SALQAPGPDTQY
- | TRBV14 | ASSLGSSIEQY
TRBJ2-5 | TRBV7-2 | ASKSRQGGLETQY
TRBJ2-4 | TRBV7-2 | VSSPQTSGFGSIQY
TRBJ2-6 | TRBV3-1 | ASSQEGLGSGANVLT
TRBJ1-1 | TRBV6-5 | ASSVGRLNTEAF
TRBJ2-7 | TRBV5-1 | ASSLAGAGGYTNHEQY
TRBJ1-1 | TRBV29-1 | SADDIGGTEAF
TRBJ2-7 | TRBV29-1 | SVAGPSSYEQY
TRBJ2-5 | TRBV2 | ASSGKVGYQETQY
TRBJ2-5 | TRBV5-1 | ASSLGFTWGREETQY
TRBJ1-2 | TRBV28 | ASTTGFNYGYT